This is a list of T cell receptor beta chains from one sample in a study of breast tumors, draining lymph nodes, adjacent tissues. Via MiXCR, TCRdb re-called the multiplex PCR reads, giving one row per CDR3 protein. The data contain approximately 45,000 distinct CDR3 sequences, around 23% of them singletons. Sequencing input: breast tumor tissue. The receptors originated from a female donor with breast cancer. Some clones in this sample may be carry-over from other donors' samples. Both conserved end residues are trimmed from each CDR3. The order of the fields is V gene, clone size, J gene, CDR3 protein. Size tells how often a clone was seen (once, few, many) or the class of an expanded clone, and some rows leave it out.

v_gene: TRBV20-1; abundance: many; j_gene: TRBJ2-1; CDR3aa: SAAPLSVNEQF
v_gene: TRBV19; abundance: many; j_gene: TRBJ1-6; CDR3aa: ASSGDGSPLH
v_gene: TRBV6-5; abundance: many; j_gene: TRBJ1-2; CDR3aa: ASTRTGGNGYT
v_gene: TRBV5-6; abundance: NA; j_gene: TRBJ2-3; CDR3aa: ASSSRTRLAGIPTDTQY
v_gene: TRBV13; abundance: many; j_gene: TRBJ2-1; CDR3aa: ASSLGGGNYNEQF
v_gene: TRBV6-4; abundance: NA; j_gene: TRBJ2-7; CDR3aa: ASSDLREDEYEQY
v_gene: TRBV20-1; abundance: NA; j_gene: TRBJ2-7; CDR3aa: SANRDLQGEQY
v_gene: TRBV29-1; abundance: NA; j_gene: TRBJ1-1; CDR3aa: SVEVRGKTPLNTEAF
v_gene: TRBV2; abundance: many; j_gene: TRBJ2-5; CDR3aa: ASRRGTGGQETQY
v_gene: TRBV6-5; abundance: many; j_gene: TRBJ1-2; CDR3aa: ASSYRGSHGYT
v_gene: TRBV27; abundance: few; j_gene: TRBJ2-6; CDR3aa: ASSHTYSGANVLT
v_gene: TRBV5-1; abundance: once; j_gene: TRBJ1-6; CDR3aa: ASRVGRMNSPPLH
v_gene: TRBV7-8; abundance: NA; j_gene: TRBJ2-1; CDR3aa: ASSLSASGYNEQF
v_gene: TRBV7-3; abundance: few; j_gene: TRBJ2-1; CDR3aa: ASSLSSGLHNEQF
v_gene: TRBV27; abundance: few; j_gene: TRBJ2-1; CDR3aa: ASSPGQGLYNEQF
v_gene: TRBV18; abundance: many; j_gene: TRBJ2-7; CDR3aa: ASSPGTDEQY
v_gene: TRBV19; abundance: many; j_gene: TRBJ1-6; CDR3aa: ASSIVTGNSPLH
v_gene: TRBV5-1; abundance: many; j_gene: TRBJ2-7; CDR3aa: ASSRDRGSDEQY
v_gene: TRBV19; abundance: NA; j_gene: TRBJ2-2; CDR3aa: ASRLAGYTGELF
v_gene: TRBV5-4; abundance: NA; j_gene: TRBJ1-3; CDR3aa: ASSFGPNSGNTIY
v_gene: TRBV3-1; abundance: many; j_gene: TRBJ2-5; CDR3aa: ASSPRTAKNSNY
v_gene: TRBV7-3; abundance: NA; j_gene: TRBJ2-1; CDR3aa: ASSPDSREQF
v_gene: TRBV9; abundance: few; j_gene: TRBJ1-1; CDR3aa: ASSLQGAGTEAF
v_gene: TRBV14; abundance: many; j_gene: TRBJ1-3; CDR3aa: ASSQGSAGNTIY
v_gene: TRBV10-3; abundance: NA; j_gene: TRBJ2-3; CDR3aa: AISESRQDTQY
v_gene: TRBV20-1; abundance: NA; j_gene: TRBJ1-1; CDR3aa: SVQAEKGENVKAF
v_gene: TRBV3-1; abundance: few; j_gene: TRBJ2-5; CDR3aa: ASSQGLAGLETQY
v_gene: TRBV9; abundance: many; j_gene: TRBJ2-3; CDR3aa: ASSVASGVTDTQY
v_gene: TRBV4-1; abundance: NA; j_gene: TRBJ1-1; CDR3aa: ASSPQGQGARDTEAF
v_gene: TRBV6-1; abundance: many; j_gene: TRBJ1-5; CDR3aa: ASSARPGSSNQPQH
v_gene: TRBV12-3/TRBV12-4; abundance: many; j_gene: TRBJ2-1; CDR3aa: ASSPRGGGYNEQF
v_gene: TRBV6-5; abundance: many; j_gene: TRBJ1-2; CDR3aa: ASSPGAGGLGYT
v_gene: TRBV5-5; abundance: many; j_gene: TRBJ2-7; CDR3aa: ASSLVQGVYEQY
v_gene: TRBV5-6; abundance: many; j_gene: TRBJ1-5; CDR3aa: ASSLVDSNQPQH
v_gene: TRBV24-1; abundance: NA; j_gene: TRBJ2-7; CDR3aa: ATSDPRDTTYEQY
v_gene: TRBV29-1; abundance: many; j_gene: TRBJ2-3; CDR3aa: SVAPDRSDTQY
v_gene: TRBV2; abundance: many; j_gene: TRBJ2-3; CDR3aa: ASSRLEAPDTQY
v_gene: TRBV10-1; abundance: few; j_gene: TRBJ2-1; CDR3aa: ATIAGHLYNEQF
v_gene: TRBV11-2; abundance: many; j_gene: TRBJ1-2; CDR3aa: ASRQVNYGYT
v_gene: TRBV28; abundance: few; j_gene: TRBJ1-6; CDR3aa: ASSFEGYIESPLH
v_gene: TRBV5-1; abundance: many; j_gene: TRBJ1-4; CDR3aa: ASSGGGFHEKLF
v_gene: TRBV9; abundance: many; j_gene: TRBJ2-1; CDR3aa: ASSLVGAGGSDEQF
v_gene: TRBV9; abundance: many; j_gene: TRBJ1-6; CDR3aa: ASSVTLGQDNSPLH